One sample yielded the 4 T cell receptor beta chains listed below, sequenced in a study of PD-1 blockade in mismatch repair-deficient tumors. Sequenced by immunoSEQ multiplex PCR; TCRdb stores in-frame clones only, minus some. The top ten hold 3.5% to 4% of the sample, which has roughly 40,000 clones, about 88% seen once. Material: peripheral blood, obtained roughly 76 weeks after starting pembrolizumab. These receptors came from an adult with mismatch repair-deficient cancer.

V gene TRBV6-4 combines with J gene TRBJ2-1; 16 bases are a match to TRBD2. Germline lookup yields CDR1 MRHNA and CDR2 SNTAGT. The CDR3 is 16 residues long. V shed 5 bases and J 8 bases; nucleotides not matched to a gene: 6. The CDR3 DNA is TGTGCCAGCAGTAGCTCCGGGACTAGCGGGAGGGATGAGCAGTTCTTC. This encodes CASSSSGTSGRDEQFF.

The chain combines TRBV4-1 with TRBJ2-1; possible D gene TRBD2, 5 bases. Germline CDR1 MGHRA, CDR2 YSYEKL. This CDR3 has 17 amino acids. V was trimmed by 2 bases and J by 9 bases, leaving 23 bases between them. This CDR3 reads CASSQKRASVETTEQFF. As DNA, the CDR3 is TGCGCCAGCAGCCAAAAGAGGGCCAGCGTGGAGACGACTGAGCAGTTCTTC.

This clone was detected a few times. For the CDR3, the DNA is TGTGCCAGCAAAAAAGGACAGGATAGCAATCAGCCCCAGCATTTT. Translated: CASKKGQDSNQPQHF. The chain links TRBV6-1 to TRBJ1-5; 7 positions match TRBD1. V lost 7 bases and J lost 0; bases outside the gene matches: 6. There are 15 residues in the CDR3. Germline-derived CDR1 and CDR2 are MNHNS and SASEGT.

The chain employs TRBV5-5 and TRBJ2-1; D gene uncertain. Trimming removed 0 bases from V and 6 bases from J, with 13 bases in between. Germline loops: CDR1 SGHKS, CDR2 YYEKEE (reference sequence). The CDR3 covers 15 residues. CDR3 coding DNA: TGTGCCAGCAGCTTGGTGGGGTCACTGTCCAATGAGCAGTTCTTC. Residues: CASSLVGSLSNEQFF.